The 29 T cell receptor beta chains in this list originate from one sample, sequenced in a study of blood T cell repertoires in COVID-19. The data were produced by immunoSEQ multiplex PCR, yet TCRdb's version contains in-frame clones alone and is incomplete. The sample includes about 400,000 clones, roughly 88% seen only once; the top ten take around 2%. The source material was PBMCs or T cells enriched from blood (not recorded which). The receptors originated from a woman aged 40 to 50 with acute COVID-19.

This clone was detected a few times. This sequence joins TRBV19 and TRBJ1-6; D ambiguous. V was cut by 2 bases and J by 8 bases, with 4 bases left in between. The germline CDR1 and CDR2 sequences are LNHDA and SQIVND (reference sequence). The CDR3 length is 12 residues. Here the CDR3 DNA reads TGTGCCAGTAGTATAACGGATTCACCCCTCCACTTT. Translating gives CASSITDSPLHF.

This rearrangement joins TRBV24-1 to TRBJ2-7; tentatively, D is TRBD1 (5 bases). The CDR3 sequence is 13 residues long. V was pared by 1 base and J by 12 bases, with 15 bases between. CDR1 KGHDR and CDR2 SFDVKD come from the germline V gene. CDR3 region: CATSDFNWAGRYF. In DNA form, the CDR3 reads TGTGCCACCAGTGATTTTAACTGGGCAGGGCGGTACTTC.

The rearrangement joins TRBV30 to TRBJ1-4; D is possibly TRBD1 (6 bases). V lost 2 bases, J lost 4 bases, and 11 bases lay in between. This CDR3 is 14 amino acids long. Germline values: CDR1 GTSNPN, CDR2 SVGIG (reference sequence). CDR3 in DNA: TGTGCCTGGAGTAAAGGGGGTATTAATGAAAAACTGTTTTTT. This translates into CAWSKGGINEKLFF.

The V call is TRBV10-1, the J call TRBJ2-3, with TRBD1 identical over 8 bases. This CDR3 spans 17 amino acids. Trimming at V came to 6 bases and at J to 0 bases, leaving 11 bases not matched to a gene. Germline V CDR1 and CDR2: WNHNN, SYGVQD (reference sequence). The CDR3 loop is CASSEEVRDRSTDTQYF. The CDR3 DNA follows: TGCGCCAGCAGCGAGGAAGTTAGGGACAGGAGCACAGATACGCAGTATTTT.

V usage is TRBV2 and J usage is TRBJ1-5; 9 bases agree with TRBD1. V lost 5 bases to trimming and J lost 6 bases; unmatched junction nucleotides: 5. This CDR3 region has 14 residues. CDR1 and CDR2 (germline): SNHLY, FYNNEI. The CDR3 DNA is TGTGCCAGCAGTACAGGGGGCGTAGGTCAGCCCCAGCATTTT. This translates into CASSTGGVGQPQHF.

V is TRBV7-2 and J is TRBJ2-1; TRBD2 agrees at 9 bases. Germline V lookup: CDR1 SGHTA, CDR2 FQGNSA. With V trimmed by 0 bases and J by 6 bases, 3 bases remained unmatched. The CDR3 sequence is 15 residues long. The CDR3, as DNA: TGTGCCAGCAGCTTAGCTTCTAGCGGGGCCAATGAGCAGTTCTTC. Translated, it gives CASSLASSGANEQFF. The whole variable domain, remainder taken from reference TRBV7-2 and TRBJ2-1, is GAGVSQSPSNKVTEKGKDVELRCDPISGHTALYWYRQSLGQGLEFLIYFQGNSAPDKSGLPSDRFSAERTGGSVSTLTIQRTQQEDSAVYLCASSLASSGANEQFFGPGTRLTVL.

The chain couples TRBV6-6 to TRBJ1-1; the D gene is possibly TRBD1 (6 bases). CDR1 and CDR2 (germline): MNHNY, SVGAGI (reference sequence). The CDR3 is 16 amino acids. V shed 7 bases and J shed 3 bases, with 21 bases lying between them. The CDR3 sequence is CASTNFAGEGDTEAFF. In DNA form, the CDR3 reads TGTGCCAGCACCAATTTTGCAGGGGAAGGAGACACTGAAGCTTTCTTT.

The V gene is TRBV5-5, the J gene TRBJ1-2, with 7 bases aligning to TRBD1. Germline V lookup: CDR1 SGHKS, CDR2 YYEKEE (reference sequence). The CDR3 runs 13 residues. The V gene end was trimmed by 0 bases and the J gene end by 6 bases; junction bases not matched to a gene: 2. DNA of the CDR3: TGTGCCAGCAGCTTGGGCGGGACAGATGGCTACACCTTC. Its translation: CASSLGGTDGYTF. Full variable domain (missing parts from reference TRBV5-5 and TRBJ1-2): DAGVTQSPTHLIKTRGQQVTLRCSPISGHKSVSWYQQVLGQGPQFIFQYYEKEERGRGNFPDRFSARQFPNYSSELNVNALLLGDSALYLCASSLGGTDGYTFGSGTRLTVV.

This chain links TRBV4-2 with TRBJ1-2; no firm D call. The CDR3 is 10 residues long. Trimming took 5 bases from V and 5 from J, leaving 3 bases between them. In germline, CDR1 is LGHNA, CDR2 YNFKEQ. The DNA of the CDR3 is TGTGCCAGCAGCGGGTATGGCTACACCTTC. Its protein is CASSGYGYTF.

CDR3 sequence reads: CASSEYVGHYEQYF. The CDR3 bases are TGTGCCAGCAGTGAATATGTGGGGCACTACGAGCAGTACTTC. V usage is TRBV6-1 and J usage is TRBJ2-7; D may be TRBD1 (5 bases). V dropped 2 bases and J dropped 3 bases, with 11 bases sitting between them. This CDR3 is 14 amino acids long. CDR1 and CDR2 from the germline V gene are MNHNS and SASEGT.

The chain links TRBV7-8 to TRBJ1-2, with D tentatively TRBD1 (5 bases). Germline CDR1 and CDR2: SGHVS and FQNEAQ. CDR3 size: 14 residues. V lost 1 base, J lost 3 bases, and 9 bases lay in between. The DNA of the CDR3 is TGTGCCAGCAGCTTAGATGGGGCGTACTATGGCTACACCTTC. Amino acids: CASSLDGAYYGYTF.

The table lists this clone with a few counts. The V call is TRBV29-1, the J call TRBJ1-1; D possibly corresponds to TRBD1 (6 bases). CDR1 and CDR2 (germline): SQVTM, ANQGSEA. This CDR3 spans 13 amino acids. V lost 5 bases to trimming and J lost 1 base, with 11 bases between them. For the CDR3, the DNA is TGCAGCGTTCAGACAGGACGGAACACTGAAGCTTTCTTT. It specifies CSVQTGRNTEAFF.

The chain has TRBV5-5 and TRBJ1-4; D uncertain. CDR3 length: 13 residues. V gave up 4 bases and J gave up 1 base, with 5 bases separating them. Germline loops: CDR1 SGHKS, CDR2 YYEKEE (reference sequence). DNA for the CDR3: TGTGCCAGCAGCCCTAGAACTAATGAAAAACTGTTTTTT. This gives the protein CASSPRTNEKLFF.

The chain links TRBV15 to TRBJ1-1; possible D gene TRBD1, 6 bases. This CDR3 has 14 amino acids. Looked up from germline, CDR1 is LNHNV and CDR2 is YYDKDF (reference sequence). The V gene lost 2 bases and the J gene lost 4 bases, with 11 bases spanning the gap. CDR3 residues: CATSRQGTGTEAFF. For the CDR3, the DNA is TGTGCCACCAGCAGACAGGGGACGGGCACTGAAGCTTTCTTT.

V and J are TRBV18 and TRBJ2-5; a weak D match, TRBD2 (5 bases). Trimming cost V 3 bases and J 2 bases, with 16 bases left between them. Germline values: CDR1 KGHSH, CDR2 LQKENI. This CDR3 region has 16 residues. CDR3 coding DNA: TGTGCCAGCTCACCTCAAGGACTTCCAACTCAAGAGACCCAGTACTTC. It is translated as CASSPQGLPTQETQYF.

The CDR3 region is CASSLDSGGGYTF. For the CDR3, the DNA is TGTGCCAGCTCACTCGACAGTGGTGGTGGCTACACCTTC. This rearrangement joins TRBV18 to TRBJ1-2; weak D call: TRBD1 (5 bases). The germline V and J ends were trimmed by 4 bases and 7 bases, with 13 bases remaining between them. Germline V gene sequence: CDR1 KGHSH, CDR2 LQKENI. The CDR3 extends over 13 amino acids.

The CDR3 DNA sequence: TGTGCCATCAGTGATGGGCAGGTGGTCCCCACTGAAGCTTTCTTT. It encodes CAISDGQVVPTEAFF. The V gene is TRBV10-3, the J gene TRBJ1-1; D not certain. From germline, CDR1 is ENHRY and CDR2 SYGVKD. The CDR3 contains 15 residues. V shed 3 bases and J shed 4 bases, with 15 bases lying between them.

The V call is TRBV5-1, the J call TRBJ2-3, with 7 bases fitting TRBD2. The CDR3 extends over 16 amino acids. The germline V gene encodes CDR1 SGHRS and CDR2 YFSETQ. V lost 0 bases to trimming and J lost 10 bases; unmatched junction nucleotides: 14. The CDR3 loop is CASSLGTSLFPGSQYF. In DNA form, the CDR3 reads TGCGCCAGCAGCTTGGGGACTAGTCTCTTTCCCGGATCGCAGTATTTT.

V gene TRBV15 combines with J gene TRBJ1-2; 7 nucleotides agree with TRBD1. V was clipped by 5 bases and J by 8 bases; unmatched bases: 8. The length of the CDR3 is 13 residues. Germline values: CDR1 LNHNV, CDR2 YYDKDF (reference sequence). The CDR3 loop is CATSGTQGWGYTF. Here the CDR3 DNA reads TGTGCCACCAGCGGAACACAGGGGTGGGGCTACACCTTC.

This clone was seen more than once but under ten times. The chain couples TRBV15 to TRBJ2-7; no clear D. V was pared by 1 base and J by 8 bases, with 18 bases between. The CDR3 has 15 residues. Germline loops: CDR1 LNHNV, CDR2 YYDKDF (reference sequence). CDR3 sequence (DNA): TGTGCCACCAGCAGAGCTGGTCCGTGGCGAGGCAAGCAGTACTTC. As protein: CATSRAGPWRGKQYF.

The chain combines TRBV4-1 with TRBJ1-2; TRBD1 matches at 7 bases. From germline, CDR1 is MGHRA and CDR2 YSYEKL. The V segment lost 3 bases and the J segment 6 bases; nucleotides outside the gene matches: 13. CDR3 size: 16 residues. The CDR3 loop reads CASSQETGPLFDGYTF. CDR3 sequence (DNA): TGCGCCAGCAGCCAGGAGACAGGGCCCCTATTCGATGGCTACACCTTC.

V gene TRBV3-1 (or the pseudogene TRBV3-2) combines with J gene TRBJ1-5; D is unresolved. CDR3 length: 18 residues. Between the trimmed V and J ends, which lost 1 base and 9 bases, there was a span of 25 bases. The germline CDR1 and CDR2 sequences are LGHDT and YNNKEL (reference sequence). The CDR3 DNA sequence: TGTGCCAGCAGCCAAGGGTTGGTGGGAGGATCGAGTTGGGGGCCCCAGCATTTT. Protein product: CASSQGLVGGSSWGPQHF.

This rearrangement joins TRBV6-5 to TRBJ2-3; 7 bases align to TRBD1. This CDR3 comprises 15 residues. The trim removed 7 bases at V and 2 bases at J, leaving 9 bases unmatched. CDR1 is MNHEY and CDR2 is SVGAGI in the germline V gene. CDR3 region: CASKWPGQNTDTQYF. DNA of the CDR3: TGTGCCAGCAAATGGCCGGGACAGAACACAGATACGCAGTATTTT.

The rearrangement uses TRBV9 and TRBJ1-3; D remains unclear. The ends were cut back, 0 bases at V and 1 base at J, with 5 bases in the middle. The length of the CDR3 is 14 residues. The germline V gene encodes CDR1 SGDLS and CDR2 YYNGEE. The DNA for the CDR3 is TGTGCCAGCAGCGTAGGGAGATCTGGAAACACCATATATTTT. Translated: CASSVGRSGNTIYF.

The chain joins TRBV10-2 to TRBJ1-2, with 8 bases fitting TRBD1. The CDR3 runs to 17 residues. Trimming removed 5 bases from V and 4 bases from J; junction bases left unmatched: 15. Germline CDR1 reads WSHSY; CDR2 reads SAAADI. The CDR3 DNA reads as TGCGCCAGCAGTCCCCGACAGGGGAACATATTGGGCTATGGCTACACCTTC. The encoded protein is CASSPRQGNILGYGYTF.

V gene TRBV19 combines with J gene TRBJ1-4, with D possibly TRBD1 on 6 matching bases. This CDR3 contains 15 residues. The germline V gene has CDR1 LNHDA and CDR2 SQIVND (reference sequence). Trimming stripped 6 bases from V and 8 bases from J, with 19 bases between. The CDR3 nucleotides read TGTGCCAGTAGCAGCAACAGGGATGGTAACGAAAAACTGTTTTTT. Translated: CASSSNRDGNEKLFF.

The chain has TRBV21-1 and TRBJ2-7; the table gives TRBD2 as D, unverified against the DNA. TRBV21-1 is a pseudogene segment. The CDR3 is 16 residues long. CDR3 bases: TGTGCCAGCAATGCCCCTACCGGGACTAGCGGTTACGAGCAGTACTTC. Translation gives CASNAPTGTSGYEQYF.

This sequence joins TRBV5-1 and TRBJ1-2; TRBD1 matches 9 bases. Trimming at V came to 0 bases and at J to 14 bases, leaving 11 bases not matched to a gene. This CDR3 region has 14 residues. Per the germline V gene, CDR1 is SGHRS and CDR2 is YFSETQ. CDR3 nucleotides: TGCGCCAGCAGCTTGGAGGGCCTGGGACAGGGATATACCTTC. Translated, it gives CASSLEGLGQGYTF.

The rearrangement joins TRBV30 to TRBJ1-3; D uncertain. V shed 4 bases and J shed 0 bases, with 10 bases lying between them. The CDR3 has 14 residues. CDR1 and CDR2 (germline): GTSNPN, SVGIG (reference sequence). CDR3 region: CAWKSLISGNTIYF. In DNA form, the CDR3 reads TGTGCCTGGAAGAGCCTCATCTCTGGAAACACCATATATTTT.